This TCR beta chain was sequenced during a study of blood T cell repertoires in COVID-19. Study background: COVID-19 samples from acute and convalescent phases originated in the United States, Italy and Spain.

In the original workflow: Cell counts per sample came from amplifying reference gene primers. Only in-frame clones appear in the TCRdb table, and some are missing; sequencing was by immunoSEQ multiplex PCR. V and J calls plus clone size are reproduced from that table; the DNA served to infer D and trimming. This table holds 150,000 to 180,000 clones, 70% to 90% found once. The germline V and J ends were trimmed by 6 bases and 0 bases, with 17 bases remaining between them. This CDR3 is 16 amino acids long. Germline V gives CDR1 LGHNA, CDR2 YSLEER. The sample was peripheral blood. The sequence was obtained from a man between 60 and 75 years old with COVID-19, enrolled during active disease. The V call is TRBV4-3, the J call TRBJ1-1, with D perhaps matching TRBD1 (6 bases). CDR3 coding DNA: TGCGCCAGCAGGAAGGGCAACCGGGACATGAACACTGAAGCTTTCTTT. Its protein is CASRKGNRDMNTEAFF.